A selection of T cell receptor beta chains follows, all from one sample in a study of T cells in Graves' hyperthyroidism and ophthalmopathy. One entry per CDR3 protein results from TCRdb running MiXCR on the multiplex PCR reads. The sample yields hundreds of thousands of distinct CDR3 sequences, around an eighth seen once. Material: blood. All receptors derive from a man aged 50 to 59 with Graves' ophthalmopathy. CDR3s include the opening cysteine and the closing phenylalanine or tryptophan. The D gene is left open where the match is weak. A clone size is listed for some rows: how often the clone was seen (once, few, many), or a class if it is expanded.

TRBV18	few	TRBJ2-1	TRBD1	TGTGCCAGCTCACCGGGACAGGGAGGTCATTTCTTC	CASSPGQGGHFF
TRBV25-1	few	TRBJ2-4	NA	TGTGCCAGCAGTGAATTCGGGGGGCGGAAAAACATTCAGTACTTC	CASSEFGGRKNIQYF
TRBV19	NA	TRBJ2-3	NA	TGTGCCAGTAGTGTCCCGGGGGCAGATACGCAGTATTTT	CASSVPGADTQYF
TRBV7-9	few	TRBJ2-1	NA	TGTGCCAGCCGAGGAGACGGATATTACAATGAGCAGTTCTTC	CASRGDGYYNEQFF
TRBV2	many	TRBJ2-7	NA	TGTGCCAGCAGGGAAAACCCAACCCGTACCCCCCTCGAGCAGTACTTC	CASRENPTRTPLEQYF
TRBV27	many	TRBJ2-3	NA	TGTGCCAGCAGACCCCGGGTCGGGAGCACAGATACGCAGTATTTT	CASRPRVGSTDTQYF
TRBV15	few	TRBJ2-7	TRBD1	TGTGCCACCAGCAGAGAAACCGGGACAGGGGTCTACGAGCAGTACTTC	CATSRETGTGVYEQYF
TRBV6-1	few	TRBJ2-4	NA	TGTGCCAGCAGTGAGAACGTCGCAGGGCGAAGGAACATTCAGTACTTC	CASSENVAGRRNIQYF
TRBV5-1	many	TRBJ2-7	TRBD1	TGCGCCAGCAGCTTGGCCGGGACAGACTACGAGCAGTACTTC	CASSLAGTDYEQYF
TRBV20-1	many	TRBJ2-5	NA	TGCAGTGCCCTCCCCCTTAGCGAGGAGACCCAGTACTTC	CSALPLSEETQYF
TRBV12-3/TRBV12-4	many	TRBJ2-3	NA	TGTGCCACCACCCGGGGGAGCACAGATACGCAGTATTTT	CATTRGSTDTQYF
TRBV10-2	many	TRBJ2-1	TRBD2	TGCGCCAGCAGTGTCGGGCTAGCGGGTGGCAATGAGCAGTTCTTC	CASSVGLAGGNEQFF
TRBV20-1	many	TRBJ2-3	TRBD2	TGCAGTGCCCTTTTTTTCGCGGGAGGGCTGTCAGATACGCAGTATTTT	CSALFFAGGLSDTQYF
TRBV7-9	many	TRBJ2-1	NA	TGTGCCAGCAGCTTAGCTGGGACAACCGAGTTCTTC	CASSLAGTTEFF
TRBV30	many	TRBJ2-7	NA	TGTGCCTGGAGTGGGACCTCGGGACGGGACTACGAGCAGTACTTC	CAWSGTSGRDYEQYF
TRBV18	NA	TRBJ2-2	TRBD1	TGTGCCAGCTCACCCCCCGGGACAGGGGGCACCGGGGAGCTGTTTTTT	CASSPPGTGGTGELFF
TRBV20-1	many	TRBJ2-1	NA	TGCAGTGCGACCGATTTCCGGGGGCAAGATGAGCAGTTCTTC	CSATDFRGQDEQFF
TRBV18	many	TRBJ2-1	TRBD2	TGTGCCAGCTCACCACCGAGTAATTTAGCGGGGAGATACAATGAGCAGTTCTTC	CASSPPSNLAGRYNEQFF
TRBV10-3	many	TRBJ1-1	NA	TGTGCCATCAAAGAAACTACCGGAAGGCCTGAAGCTTTCTTT	CAIKETTGRPEAFF
TRBV19	NA	TRBJ1-2	TRBD1	TGTGCCAGTAGTACCGACAGGGGGTCTAAAACTAACTATGGCTACACCTTC	CASSTDRGSKTNYGYTF
TRBV6-2/TRBV6-3	few	TRBJ2-3	NA	TGTGCCAGCAGTTACGGCGAGGGGCTGGCGGATACGCAGTATTTT	CASSYGEGLADTQYF
TRBV27	many	TRBJ1-5	NA	TGTGCCAGCAGTTTTGGGCAGCCGCTCGGAGCCCAGCATTTT	CASSFGQPLGAQHF
TRBV7-9	few	TRBJ2-1	NA	TGTGCCAGCAGCCGAAGTCTTAGGAGGGTGCCGAGCTCCTACAATGAGCAGTTCTTC	CASSRSLRRVPSSYNEQFF
TRBV19	few	TRBJ2-2	TRBD1	TGTGCCAGTAGTACCTCGACAGGGGCGACGGGGGAGCTGTTTTTT	CASSTSTGATGELFF